This T cell receptor beta chain was retrieved from a study of CD8+CD57+ T cells in acquired aplastic anemia. On the study more broadly: The DNA of sorted CD4+ and CD8+ cells averaged roughly 3.2 ug. An average of about 9.8 million reads for CD4+ cells was obtained from healthy donors. Study-wide results and limits: In common between the patients and the controls were twenty-nine CD8+ CDR3 sequences.

Concerning this clonotype itself: No antigen is known for it.

Genomic DNA templated the TCR beta VDJ and CDR3 profiling. TCRdb ran MiXCR on the reads and lists one entry per CDR3 protein. The sample lists a few hundred thousand distinct CDR3 sequences; roughly 33% were seen once. Germline V gene data show CDR1 as MNHNY and CDR2 as SVGAGI (reference sequence). The ends lost 7 bases at V and 9 bases at J; junction bases unmatched: 12. The CDR3 has 14 residues. The chain recombines TRBV6-6 with TRBJ1-1; TRBD1 agrees at 9 bases. The sequence was obtained from a human donor in good health, serving as a control. Source material: sorted CD4+, CD8+, or CD8+CD57+ T cells (not recorded which) from PBMCs. The CDR3: CASKGGAGQGQAFF. The CDR3 nucleotides are TGTGCCAGCAAAGGGGGCGCGGGACAGGGCCAAGCTTTCTTT.